This T cell receptor (beta chain) is from a study of graft-versus-host responses after intestinal transplantation (dated by TCRdb to 2020 to 2023). Concerning the study at large: Recipients received multivisceral, liver-intestinal, or isolated intestinal transplants. Anti-thymocyte globulin induction was given to all recipients, followed by maintenance tacrolimus and steroids for two to three years. After intestinal transplantation, graft-versus-host and host-versus-graft alloreactive T cell clones were followed in the graft, circulation and bone marrow using bulk TCR-beta CDR3 sequencing. To identify alloreactive clones, pre-transplant mixed lymphocyte reaction products were sequenced and then compared with unstimulated pre-transplant donor and recipient T cells. A cohort of roughly 25 intestinal transplant recipients, including one retransplant, was enrolled, and a few patients lacking pretransplant specimens were excluded. Donor T cell macrochimerism was defined as a peak of at least 4% donor T cells among recipient peripheral blood mononuclear cells. Samples from three later patients were sequenced in-house on an Illumina MiSeq with MiXCR processing rather than by the commercial service.

Concerning this clone: Its recognized antigen is unknown. No per-base quality is available; no much larger clone lies one base away.

The germline ends are 11 bases apart after V is trimmed by 2 bases and J by 4 bases. CDR1 and CDR2 (MNHEY, SVGAGI) derive from the germline V gene. CDR3 length: 14 amino acids, cysteine to phenylalanine. The read is trimmed to its CDR3 DNA, 42 bases read in frame from base 1. Interpreted using the paper, the time point label stands for: cells obtained before transplantation from donor or recipient. CD3+CD4+ and CD3+CD8+ populations were FACS-sorted from unstimulated pre-transplant donor and recipient cells taken from spleen or lymph nodes. The paper as a whole reports these results and caveats: The conclusions were limited by the relatively low number and heterogeneity of the intestinal transplant patients. GvH clones were found in recipient bone marrow, and some of the GvH clones appeared earlier in ileal mucosa or blood, which is consistent with an intestinal mucosal origin. High GvH to HvG T cell clonal ratios were observed in the allografts of patients with donor T cell macrochimerism. Peak levels of circulating GvH clones were associated with declines in HvG clones early after transplant.

Preparation of the library involved the immunoSEQ multiplex PCR assay. For most patients, genomic DNA was isolated using the Qiagen DNeasy Blood and Tissue Kit and was shipped frozen to Adaptive Biotechnologies for TCR sequencing. For most patients, high-throughput TCR-beta CDR3 sequencing of genomic DNA was performed by Adaptive Biotechnologies. The study's processing was this. Adaptive's ImmunoSEQ software was the source of the TCR sequencing data for 18 patients, while a few other patients were processed with MiXCR and VDJtools. To correct CD4 versus CD8 sorting errors, sequences present in both subsets at a frequency ratio below 5:1 were removed. CDR3 nucleotide sequences shared between donor and recipient were removed because the origin of such sequences could not be assigned. Alloreactive clones required at least 2-fold expansion over unstimulated cells and minimum CFSE-low frequency of 0.002% (template counts) or 0.001% (read counts). A clone was considered mappable if detected in the sequenced pre-transplant spleen, lymph node, or MLR CFSE-low populations of the donor or recipient. Cumulative frequency of alloreactive clones was calculated as a percentage of all sequences weighted by copy number. Entries here come from immuneACCESS through TCRdb and include only in-frame sequences with V and J called. Some clones fail to appear in such tables; in the studies checked, an unresolved V gene covers under half of the shortfall, and the cause of the remainder is unknown. V and J calls and clone size are copied from that table; D and trimming were computed from the DNA. The sample data list tens of thousands of clones, and 70% to 90% of these were observed just once. Nearly 2.5% of the sample is held by the ten biggest clonotypes.

The sequence was collected from a human donor who received an intestinal transplant. Material: unstimulated CD8+ T cells sorted from spleen or lymph node cells, obtained before intestinal transplant. The chain was built from TRBV6-5 and TRBJ2-5; the best D guess is TRBD2, with 7 bases matching. The bases read TGTGCCAGCAGTTACGGGGGCGGGGGAGAGACCCAGTACTTC. Its translation is CASSYGGGGETQYF.